This T cell receptor (beta chain) appears in the sequencing data of a study of blood T cell repertoires in COVID-19 (dated by TCRdb to 2020 to 2021). Regarding the research as a whole: The collaborator samples originated in the United States, Italy and Spain and spanned the acute and convalescent phases of COVID-19. Deeply sampled blood TCRbeta repertoires from subjects exposed to, actively infected with, or recovered from COVID-19 were included in the dataset. Where HLA class I and class II types were available, the types were taken from metadata supplied by the sample provider, not from assay-based typing. The repertoires were made available in a free public database intended to serve as a resource for research on the immune response to SARS-CoV-2. The material from the prospective study consisted of cDNA or gDNA derived from T cells, B-cell-depleted T cells, or PBMCs. Nearly every sample came with metadata listing a de-identified subject ID, COVID-19 status, age in years and sex. Samples came from the ongoing ImmuneRACE study (first 160 participants) plus 1,254 subjects from 6 global collaborators.

As encoded in the germline V gene, CDR1 is SGHTA while CDR2 is FQGTGA. The CDR3 holds 13 amino acids from the cysteine to the phenylalanine. The retained sequence is limited to the CDR3, 39 bases, with the frame set at the first base. Overall study results and their limits: The amount of clinical and demographic metadata varied by source and participant and was provided uncurated.

On this clone: No cognate antigen has been identified for it. At one end the junction does not follow the germline gene, possibly because of a read error.

A second Seattle source provided samples from volunteer blood donors who had recovered from COVID-19. Whole blood was collected in K2EDTA tubes by collaborating institutions according to the institutions' own protocols. For TCRbeta analysis, collaborators shipped samples as frozen whole blood, isolated PBMCs, or DNA extracted from either of those sample types. TCRbeta CDR3 regions were amplified from genomic DNA by means of the immunoSEQ Assay, a bias-controlled multiplex PCR. In the authors' own workflow: The number of nucleated cells in each sample was estimated by amplification of reference gene primers within the assay. Sequence reads were collapsed and filtered to measure the absolute abundance of every unique TCRbeta CDR3 rearrangement. For each sample, productive Simpson clonality was calculated by taking the square root of Simpson's diversity index across productive rearrangements. This is the immuneACCESS table as TCRdb keeps it, with only in-frame sequences that have V and J called. A part of the clones is gone; compared with another copy, unresolved V genes explain less than half, and the rest is unexplained. That table is the source of V, J and clone size, and D and trimming were worked out from the DNA. For this sample there are hundreds of thousands of clones; approximately 88% appear just once. The leading ten clones occupy about 6% of the sample.

The sequence came from a man aged 55-75 years who had recovered from COVID-19. The chain uses TRBV7-3 and TRBJ2-1, with 8 middle bases fitting TRBD2. Sequencing was carried out using peripheral blood. The CDR3 is CASSLGLAGGRIF. The sequence in DNA is TGTGCCAGCAGCCTGGGGCTAGCGGGTGGGCGGATCTTC.